This T cell receptor (beta chain) was recorded in a study of shared T cell receptors in the human thymus (dated by TCRdb to about 2021). Regarding the study in general: The study examined how the human thymus generates shared, self-reactive T-cell receptor alpha chains.

Including cysteine and phenylalanine, the CDR3 has 14 amino acids. The DNA shown is the 42-base CDR3, in frame from base 1. The germline V gene (reference sequence) gives CDR1 as SEHNR and CDR2 as FQNEAQ. Deletion took 3 bases off V and 7 bases off J, with a span of 16 bases between the germline ends. A remark on this clone: Its specific antigen is unknown. Base qualities are not recorded, but no much larger clone differs from it by a single base.

Libraries were prepared through the immunoSEQ multiplex PCR assay. What TCRdb holds here is the immuneACCESS table cut down to in-frame rearrangements. Part of the clones is not present; checked against another copy, under half of the missing clones reflect an unresolved V gene, and the others are unexplained. This sample has about 730,000 clones in its table, and roughly 88% of those were observed once. In total, the top ten clones hold roughly 0.01% of the sample. These sequences were also reported in another study, on human thymus T cells. The second study's authors report: In Finland, the donors were immunologically healthy infants who were having open corrective cardiac surgery for congenital heart defects. Thymus tissue was collected as surgical resects that were removed during corrective cardiac surgery. Usage of V and J gene segments appeared to be biased in both the thymic and the peripheral blood repertoires. Highly overlapping thymic TCR repertoires among unrelated individuals were reported in the related research. The study used 7 or 8 infant thymus samples plus four related peripheral blood samples to characterize TCR alpha and beta repertoires. The cohort included over five male and a couple of female infants, with donor ages spanning 7 to 244 days. Thymocytes were freed from the tissue by mechanical means and kept at -70 degrees C as pellets of roughly 9-33 million cells. A QIAsymphony instrument was used to extract genomic DNA from the frozen cell pellets. Using the immunoSEQ multiplex PCR assay, the TCRB and TCRAD loci were amplified from a standardized quantity of quality-controlled genomic DNA. Amplicons spanned the V(D)J region at a length sufficient to cover the CDR3 and identify V and J genes. The amplicons were sequenced on an Illumina platform via the commercial immunoSEQ service. Primer bias and sequencing errors were corrected using previously described methods, and TCRAD and TCRB definitions followed the IMGT database. The repertoires were analysed using immunoSEQ Analyzer 3.0 and VDJTools for basic statistics, V/J segment usage, diversity estimates, rarefaction and pairwise overlap. Chao1, ChaoE, Efron-Thisted, Shannon and inverse Simpson indices were used to estimate diversity, which was also estimated on datasets down-sampled to the smallest sample. For repertoire overlap, CDR3 nucleotide sequence, V gene and J gene had to match strictly, and clustering was done by Jaccard-based multidimensional scaling. On average, thymus samples gave roughly 740,000 unique TCRB clonotypes, whereas blood samples gave around 80,000.

This sequence was found in a girl under three years old with a congenital heart defect. Donor details come from another sample of the same person, matched by shared clones. The sequencing input was thymocytes. The chain employs TRBV7-9 and TRBJ2-7; the D segment cannot be called with confidence. The CDR3 amino acid sequence is: CASSFSDTPREQYF. In nucleotides, the sequence is TGTGCCAGCAGCTTTTCGGATACCCCCAGGGAGCAGTACTTC. Where the CDR3 stops, the reference TRBV7-9 and TRBJ2-7 genes take over; the full variable domain is DTGVSQNPRHKITKRGQNVTFRCDPISEHNRLYWYRQTLGQGPEFLTYFQNEAQLEKSRLLSDRFSAERPKGSFSTLEIQRTEQGDSAMYLCASSFSDTPREQYFGPGTRLTVT.